These 9 T cell receptor beta chains were all obtained from the same sample, sequenced in a study of OX40 agonist ivuxolimab in advanced cancers. Clones were sequenced by immunoSEQ multiplex PCR, and TCRdb holds only the in-frame ones, with some missing. The top ten hold around 10% of the sample, which has tens of thousands of clones, roughly 94% seen once. This specimen was CD4+ or CD8+ T cells sorted from blood, taken in a trial of the OX40 agonist ivuxolimab. The receptor source for this set is an adult with an advanced solid tumor such as melanoma, head and neck, liver or kidney cancer.

Remarks on this clone: A read error may account for a junction end that differs from germline. At the DNA level, this CDR3 is encoded by other sequences in the same sample as well. The chain has TRBV19 and TRBJ2-7, with 7 nucleotides matching TRBD1. Germline V lookup: CDR1 LNHDA, CDR2 SQIVND (reference sequence). CDR3 length: 15 amino acids. CDR3 bases: TGTGCTAGTAGTGACCGGGCAGGGGGTAGCGACGAGCAGTACTTC. This sequence encodes CASSDRAGGSDEQYF.

This clone was counted between two and nine times. Mismatch with germline at one junction end may stem from a read error. The chain combines TRBV20-1 with TRBJ1-2; D is ambiguous. This CDR3 contains 10 residues. The germline V gene has CDR1 DFQATT and CDR2 SNEGSKA (reference sequence). CDR3 DNA: TGCAGTGCTGGAGAGTATGGCTACACCTTC. Translated: CSAGEYGYTF.

This chain joins TRBV7-9 and TRBJ2-5; 7 bases line up with TRBD1. This CDR3 is built from 19 residues. With V trimmed by 5 bases and J by 2 bases, 20 bases remained unmatched. Germline loops: CDR1 SEHNR, CDR2 FQNEAQ (reference sequence). CDR3 loop: CASSRWGTAATGLQETQYF. Written as DNA, the CDR3 is TGTGCCAGCAGCCGGTGGGGGACAGCGGCCACAGGCCTACAAGAGACCCAGTACTTC.

The chain uses TRBV25-1 and TRBJ1-2; D is unresolved. V shed 2 bases and J shed 6 bases, with 7 bases lying between them. This CDR3 contains 12 residues. CDR1 and CDR2 (germline): MGHDK, SYGVNS. The CDR3: CASSEPYDGYTF. The CDR3 bases are TGTGCCAGCAGTGAACCGTACGATGGCTACACCTTC.

The genes are TRBV19 and TRBJ1-2, with 7 bases identical to TRBD1. CDR1 and CDR2 from the germline V gene are LNHDA and SQIVND (reference sequence). V trimming: 7 bases; J trimming: 8 bases; junction bases outside the gene matches: 10. The CDR3 runs 13 residues. The CDR3 here is CASNFGTVEGYTF. The CDR3 DNA reads as TGTGCCAGTAACTTTGGGACAGTGGAAGGCTACACCTTC.

This clone showed up just a few times. The rearrangement links TRBV19 to TRBJ2-7, with 12 bases that match TRBD1. This CDR3 has 15 amino acids. Per the germline V gene, CDR1 is LNHDA and CDR2 is SQIVND (reference sequence). V dropped 4 bases and J dropped 4; count of bases not matched to a gene: 5. The CDR3 DNA reads as TGTGCCAGTAGTAGCGGGACAGGGGGCGTGTACGAGCAGTACTTC. This codes for CASSSGTGGVYEQYF.

The chain has TRBV27 and TRBJ1-3, with no clear D. The germline V and J ends were trimmed by 2 bases and 8 bases, with 10 bases remaining between them. The CDR3 runs 13 residues. Germline V gene sequence: CDR1 MNHEY, CDR2 SMNVEV (reference sequence). The CDR3 region is CASSLTSLDTIYF. CDR3 nucleotide sequence: TGTGCCAGCAGTTTAACCAGTTTGGACACCATATATTTT.

This chain connects TRBV9 to TRBJ2-7; 9 bases match TRBD2. The germline CDR1 and CDR2 sequences are SGDLS and YYNGEE. V was pared by 3 bases and J by 0 bases, with 7 bases of the junction left unmatched. The CDR3 has 16 residues. The CDR3 DNA reads as TGTGCCAGCAGCGGTGTAGCGGGAGAGCTCTCCTACGAGCAGTACTTC. This translates into CASSGVAGELSYEQYF.

The CDR3, as DNA: TGTGCCAGTAGTATAACTGGGACTGAGCAGTTCTTC. Its protein product is CASSITGTEQFF. The J gene is TRBJ2-1, the V gene TRBV19; D may match TRBD1 or TRBD2 (5 bases each). CDR1 and CDR2 (germline): LNHDA, SQIVND (reference sequence). Trimming removed 2 bases from V and 9 bases from J, with 8 bases in between. The CDR3 has 12 amino acids.